This T cell receptor (beta chain) is drawn from a study of shared clonotypes between healthy human individuals. The overall study: A couple of female and three male donors aged 18 to 49 were enrolled.

General study results and limits: Non-shared clonotypes were found to have lower generation probabilities than the clonotypes that were shared by all four of the sorted-subset donors. Rarefaction analysis demonstrated incomplete sorted-subset sequencing notwithstanding large depth.

On this clone: Its antigen is currently unknown.

Only CD45RO-negative cells positively selected for CCR7 counted as naive CD8 cells, so terminally differentiated effector memory CD45RA+ cells were excluded. V shed 2 bases, J shed 4 bases, and the junction held 8 bases outside the gene matches. This CDR3 comprises 14 residues. In germline, CDR1 is SQVTM, CDR2 ANQGSEA. Sorted-subset replicate PCR reactions were performed with around 210 ng DNA, corresponding to roughly 31,000 T cell genomes. The method was immunoSEQ multiplex PCR; TCRdb's version includes in-frame clones alone and lacks a portion of them. The sample shows hundreds of thousands of clones, 85% to 95% of them seen only once.

V is TRBV29-1 and J is TRBJ2-7; 7 bases line up with TRBD2. What was sequenced was naive CD8+ T cells sorted from blood. The sequence was collected from a woman between 25 and 40 years old in good health. The CDR3: CSVESWEGHYEQYF. In DNA, the CDR3 is TGCAGCGTTGAATCGTGGGAGGGCCATTACGAGCAGTACTTC.